Shown below are 29 T cell receptor beta chains from a single sample sequenced in a study of regulatory T cells in long-lasting Graves disease. TCR beta libraries were built with iRepertoire HTBI primers and Arm-PCR of CDR3 regions. TCRdb called the multiplex PCR reads again in MiXCR, with one record for every CDR3 protein. The sample holds roughly 510,000 distinct CDR3 sequences; 15% to 20% are singletons and the top ten take about 12%. Noted time point: newly diagnosed GD, antithyroid drugs for less than 3 months. The authors made the TCR library using RNA they extracted from PBMCs. This sample was shared with a second study, whose subject was T cells in Graves' hyperthyroidism and ophthalmopathy.

Material: peripheral blood mononuclear cells (PBMCs), obtained at new diagnosis, from a patient treated with antithyroid drugs. All receptors derive from a man younger than 35 with Graves disease.

The sample holds many counts of this clonotype. The chain combines TRBV7-8 with TRBJ2-7, with D possibly called TRBD1 or TRBD2 (6 bases each). The CDR3 covers 15 residues. In germline, CDR1 is SGHVS, CDR2 FQNEAQ. V was shortened by 8 bases and J by 2 bases, with 19 bases between the two germline ends. CDR3 residues: CASQRPGQRAYEQYF. CDR3 bases: TGTGCCAGCCAACGACCCGGACAGCGGGCCTACGAGCAGTACTTC.

Ten or more counts support this clonotype. The genes are TRBV12-3 or TRBV12-4 and TRBJ2-1, with a possible D match to TRBD1 (6 bases). V was clipped by 5 bases and J by 0 bases, with 11 bases between them. This CDR3 region has 15 residues. This chain's CDR3 is CASSPKGVSYNEQFF. As DNA, the CDR3 is TGTGCCAGCAGTCCGAAGGGGGTCTCCTACAATGAGCAGTTCTTC.

This chain uses TRBV7-3 with TRBJ2-7, with a possible D match to TRBD2 (5 bases). The CDR3 contains 13 residues. V was clipped by 4 bases and J by 4 bases, with 11 bases between them. Looked up from germline, CDR1 is SGHTA and CDR2 is FQGTGA. CDR3 residues: CASSSNRGYEQYF. In nucleotides, the CDR3 is TGTGCCAGCAGCTCGAATCGCGGGTACGAGCAGTACTTC.

Many counts were recorded for this clonotype. The V call is TRBV6-2 or TRBV6-3, the J call TRBJ2-1; 7 bases align to TRBD2. The CDR3 length is 16 residues. The germline gives CDR1 MNHEY, CDR2 SVGEGT. Unmatched junction bases numbered 17, after V lost 7 bases and J lost 8 bases. CDR3 in amino acids: CASTQGGGSPRDEQFF. The DNA of the CDR3 is TGTGCCAGCACTCAAGGCGGCGGGAGTCCAAGGGATGAGCAGTTCTTC.

This clonotype has ten or more counts. The CDR3 nucleotides read TGCAGCGATTTGGACAGCACTGAAGCTTTCTTT. Amino acid sequence: CSDLDSTEAFF. The chain links TRBV20-1 to TRBJ1-1, with D maybe TRBD1 (6 bases). The CDR3 is 11 residues long. CDR1 is DFQATT and CDR2 is SNEGSKA in the germline V gene (reference sequence).

CDR3 region: CASSFGRQGAGEQYF. In nucleotides, the CDR3 is TGTGCCAGCAGTTTCGGGAGACAGGGTGCAGGCGAGCAGTACTTC. The chain has TRBV27 and TRBJ2-7, with D possibly TRBD1 on 7 matching bases. This CDR3 contains 15 residues. Germline V CDR1 and CDR2: MNHEY, SMNVEV (reference sequence). V lost 3 bases and J lost 6, with 18 bases in between.

V gene TRBV9 combines with J gene TRBJ2-1; D might be TRBD1 or TRBD2, each matching 5 bases. Per germline, CDR1 SGDLS and CDR2 YYNGEE. Trimming took off 7 bases at V and 2 bases at J, with 13 bases between the two ends. The CDR3 is made up of 14 amino acids. The DNA for the CDR3 is TGTGCCAGCGGACGGGACCGAACCTACAATGAGCAGTTCTTC. This sequence encodes CASGRDRTYNEQFF.

This clonotype has a handful of counts. The chain uses TRBV20-1 and TRBJ1-1, with 7 bases identical to TRBD1. CDR3 length: 12 residues. V was pared by 0 bases and J by 10 bases, with 5 bases of the junction left unmatched. The germline V gene has CDR1 DFQATT and CDR2 SNEGSKA (reference sequence). The CDR3 DNA reads TGCAGTGCTAGAGATCCAGGGGGGGGAGCTTTCTTT. As protein: CSARDPGGGAFF.

This clonotype was observed at least ten times. The rearrangement joins TRBV7-8 to TRBJ2-7, with D possibly TRBD2 on 7 matching bases. There are 16 residues in the CDR3. Trimming took 7 bases from V and 0 from J, leaving 19 bases between them. The germline V gene encodes CDR1 SGHVS and CDR2 FQNEAQ. The CDR3 here is CASTLGARGSSYEQYF. In DNA form, the CDR3 reads TGTGCCAGCACCTTGGGGGCGCGGGGGAGCTCCTACGAGCAGTACTTC.

In its sample, this clonotype was seen a few times. The chain is built from TRBV5-1 and TRBJ2-3; D could derive from TRBD1 or TRBD2 (5 bases each). The germline gives CDR1 SGHRS, CDR2 YFSETQ. V dropped 1 base and J dropped 1 base, with 10 bases sitting between them. This CDR3 is 15 amino acids long. The CDR3 sequence: CASSLQGPRTDTQYF. The CDR3 nucleotides read TGCGCCAGCAGCTTGCAGGGACCTCGCACAGATACGCAGTATTTT.

This clonotype has ten or more counts. The J gene is TRBJ1-2, the V gene TRBV27; D unclear. With 5 bases removed from V and 4 bases from J, the gap between germline ends came to 14 bases. The CDR3 runs 14 residues. Germline CDR1 MNHEY, CDR2 SMNVEV (reference sequence). CDR3 sequence (DNA): TGTGCCAGCAGTCCTGCCAATTTGGGCTATGGCTACACCTTC. Encoded protein: CASSPANLGYGYTF.

Note on this clonotype: One end of the junction is discordant with germline, which a read error may explain. The rearrangement joins TRBV7-9 to TRBJ2-2, with D perhaps TRBD2 (6 bases). The germline CDR1 and CDR2 sequences are SEHNR and FQNEAQ (reference sequence). The CDR3 has 16 amino acids. Here the CDR3 reads CASSARGKENTGELLF. As DNA, the CDR3 is TGTGCCAGCAGCGCACGGGGGAAAGAGAACACCGGGGAGCTGCTTTTT.

V is TRBV4-2 and J is TRBJ1-5, with TRBD1 matching over 9 bases. The germline V gene has CDR1 LGHNA and CDR2 YNFKEQ. The trim removed 0 bases at V and 4 bases at J, leaving 10 bases unmatched. CDR3 length equals 18 residues. DNA of the CDR3: TGTGCCAGCAGCCAAGACCCTAGACCGGGACAGGGAAATCAGCCCCAGCATTTT. This codes for CASSQDPRPGQGNQPQHF.

The chain is built from TRBV5-1 and TRBJ2-7; TRBD1 or TRBD2 may be the D gene (5 bases each). The CDR3 is made up of 15 amino acids. Germline CDR1 and CDR2: SGHRS and YFSETQ. The V and J ends lost 0 bases and 2 bases respectively, with 12 bases between them. CDR3 region: CASSLDPGATYEQYF. The CDR3 region has the DNA TGCGCCAGCAGCTTGGATCCCGGGGCCACCTACGAGCAGTACTTC.

This sequence joins TRBV27 and TRBJ2-1; tentative D call: TRBD2 (5 bases). Trimming removed 3 bases at V and 5 bases at J, with 11 bases between. CDR1 is MNHEY, CDR2 SMNVEV, per germline (reference sequence). CDR3 size: 14 residues. CDR3 region: CASSLYERDNEQFF. CDR3 in DNA: TGTGCCAGCAGTTTGTACGAGAGGGACAATGAGCAGTTCTTC.

The sample holds many counts of this clonotype. This chain links TRBV30 with TRBJ1-1, with D uncertain. The germline V gene encodes CDR1 GTSNPN and CDR2 SVGIG (reference sequence). This CDR3 comprises 11 residues. Deletions cut 3 bases from V and 5 bases from J, with 7 bases between. The CDR3 is CAWRQRTEAFF. The CDR3 DNA follows: TGTGCCTGGAGACAGCGGACTGAAGCTTTCTTT.

This clonotype was counted many times. CDR3 in DNA: TGTGCCAGCAGCGTAGACGGTGTAGAGTCAAATGAGCAGTTCTTC. Translated, it gives CASSVDGVESNEQFF. The chain uses TRBV9 and TRBJ2-1; no firm D call. The germline gives CDR1 SGDLS, CDR2 YYNGEE. V was cut by 0 bases and J by 7 bases, with 14 bases left in between. The CDR3 is made up of 15 amino acids.

This clonotype was detected many times. The chain joins TRBV7-9 to TRBJ2-7; maybe TRBD1 (5 bases). The CDR3 loop spans 15 amino acids. Trimming left V 5 bases short and J 3 bases short, with 17 bases between. CDR1 and CDR2 (germline): SEHNR, FQNEAQ (reference sequence). CDR3 nucleotide sequence: TGTGCCAGCAGCCCCAGGGCCAATTCTTTCTACGAGCAGTACTTC. This codes for CASSPRANSFYEQYF.

This clonotype was seen only a few times. J is TRBJ1-1 and V is TRBV11-3, with 8 bases identical to TRBD1. Per germline, CDR1 SGHNT and CDR2 YENEEA. V was pared by 4 bases and J by 5 bases, with 9 bases of the junction left unmatched. The CDR3 runs to 15 residues. The CDR3 nucleotides are TGTGCCAGCAGCTCTCAGGGGGCGCGCGGGACTGAAGCTTTCTTT. Its translation: CASSSQGARGTEAFF.

CDR3 in amino acids: CATSREPGLATEQYF. As DNA, the CDR3 is TGTGCCACCAGCAGAGAACCGGGACTAGCAACCGAGCAGTACTTC. The V and J genes are TRBV15 and TRBJ2-7; 9 bases align to TRBD2. Germline V gives CDR1 LNHNV, CDR2 YYDKDF (reference sequence). The CDR3 is made up of 15 amino acids. With V trimmed by 0 bases and J by 6 bases, 6 bases remained unmatched.

This clonotype was recorded a few times. The chain is built from TRBV12-3 or TRBV12-4 and TRBJ2-1, with 10 bases identical to TRBD2. Losses at the gene ends were 8 bases for V and 8 bases for J; bases not matched to a gene: 12. This CDR3 is 15 amino acids long. CDR3 in DNA: TGTGCCAGCGGAGACAGCGGGAGGGCCCTCTATGAGCAGTTCTTC. As protein: CASGDSGRALYEQFF.

The sample holds a few counts of this clonotype. This chain uses TRBV20-1 with TRBJ2-7; D gene unclear. V gave up 7 bases and J gave up 1 base, with 11 bases separating them. This CDR3 is 12 amino acids long. CDR1 and CDR2 (germline): DFQATT, SNEGSKA (reference sequence). The chain's CDR3 is CSVKPGSYEQYF. CDR3 sequence (DNA): TGCAGTGTCAAGCCCGGATCCTACGAGCAGTACTTC.

This clonotype was picked up many times. V usage is TRBV28 and J usage is TRBJ2-7; no clear D. The V gene's germline CDR1 is MDHEN and CDR2 SYDVKM. The CDR3 has 16 residues. V was cut by 6 bases and J by 0 bases, with 18 bases left in between. CDR3 loop: CASSLAVGLSSYEQYF. Here the CDR3 DNA reads TGTGCCAGCAGCCTGGCGGTAGGGCTGAGCTCCTACGAGCAGTACTTC.

This clonotype was seen ten or more times. This chain uses TRBV6-1 with TRBJ2-7, with D possibly being TRBD2 (6 bases). The germline V gene has CDR1 MNHNS and CDR2 SASEGT. This CDR3 has 14 amino acids. V lost 3 bases to trimming and J lost 12 bases, with 21 bases between them. The CDR3 reads CASSERAAAGAGYF. CDR3 in DNA: TGTGCCAGCAGTGAGCGGGCGGCAGCGGGCGCCGGGTACTTC.

This clonotype was observed a few times. The chain has TRBV30 and TRBJ2-7; 10 nucleotides align to TRBD2. The V gene's germline CDR1 is GTSNPN and CDR2 SVGIG (reference sequence). With 5 bases clipped from V and 2 bases from J, the junction kept 12 bases outside the gene matches. The CDR3 spans 16 residues. As DNA, the CDR3 is TGTGCCTGGGCCAACCCTAGCGGGAGAATCCCCTACGAGCAGTACTTC. This translates into CAWANPSGRIPYEQYF.

V and J are TRBV27 and TRBJ2-7, with D possibly called TRBD1 or TRBD2 (5 bases each). Per germline, CDR1 MNHEY and CDR2 SMNVEV (reference sequence). This CDR3 comprises 16 residues. Trimming left V 2 bases short and J 2 bases short, with 16 bases between. Here the CDR3 reads CASSLSRRRGAYEQYF. Here the CDR3 DNA reads TGTGCCAGCAGTTTAAGCCGCCGACGAGGGGCCTACGAGCAGTACTTC.

The V gene is TRBV4-1, the J gene TRBJ1-4; D is ambiguous. Trimming left V 6 bases short and J 0 bases short, with 11 bases between. CDR3 size: 15 residues. Germline CDR1 is MGHRA and CDR2 is YSYEKL. The CDR3 region is CASRPTAATNEKLFF. The CDR3 region has the DNA TGCGCCAGCAGACCCACAGCTGCAACTAATGAAAAACTGTTTTTT.

This clonotype has at least ten counts. The rearrangement links TRBV12-3 or TRBV12-4 to TRBJ1-5, with no clear D. The CDR3 loop spans 14 amino acids. The V end lost 3 bases, the J end lost 6 bases, and 12 bases lay between the germline ends. The CDR3 sequence: CASSLAARGQPQHF. In DNA, the CDR3 is TGTGCCAGCAGTTTGGCGGCGCGGGGTCAGCCCCAGCATTTT.

This clonotype was recorded at least ten times. The chain uses TRBV3-1 and TRBJ2-5; D is uncertain. Per the germline V gene, CDR1 is LGHDT and CDR2 is YNNKEL (reference sequence). V was clipped by 1 base and J by 4 bases, with 4 bases between them. This CDR3 comprises 12 residues. The CDR3 DNA is TGTGCCAGCAGCCAAGTCCGAGAGACCCAGTACTTC. It specifies CASSQVRETQYF.